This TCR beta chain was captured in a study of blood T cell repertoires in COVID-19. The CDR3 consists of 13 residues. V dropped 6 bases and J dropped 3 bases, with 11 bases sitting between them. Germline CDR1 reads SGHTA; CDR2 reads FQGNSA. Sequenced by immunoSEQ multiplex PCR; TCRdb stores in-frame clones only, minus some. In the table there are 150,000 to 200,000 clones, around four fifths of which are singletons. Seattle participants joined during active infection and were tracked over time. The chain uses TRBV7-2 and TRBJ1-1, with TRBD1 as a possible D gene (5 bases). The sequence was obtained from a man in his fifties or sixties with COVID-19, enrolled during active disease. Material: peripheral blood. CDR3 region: CASSPGEHTEAFF. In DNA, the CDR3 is TGTGCCAGCAGTCCGGGGGAGCACACTGAAGCTTTCTTT. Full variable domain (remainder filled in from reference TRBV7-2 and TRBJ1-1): GAGVSQSPSNKVTEKGKDVELRCDPISGHTALYWYRQSLGQGLEFLIYFQGNSAPDKSGLPSDRFSAERTGGSVSTLTIQRTQQEDSAVYLCASSPGEHTEAFFGQGTRLTVV.